These T cell receptor beta chains were read from a single sample in a study of beta chain features in type 1 diabetes. Libraries were prepared by immunoSEQ multiplex PCR; TCRdb keeps only in-frame clonotypes and omits some of them. The sample yields 500,000 to 800,000 clones, approximately 13% seen once. Sequenced input: naive CD4+ T cells from blood. The receptors were sampled from a man aged 25 to 40 with type 1 diabetes. The CDR3 runs from the conserved cysteine through the conserved F or W. A D gene is named only where the DNA matches it firmly. The listing skips clone size in some rows; elsewhere it reads once, few, many or a size class.

j_gene: TRBJ2-3
abundance: -
v_gene: TRBV9
d_gene: TRBD2
CDR3nt: TGTGCCAGCGGGACTAGCCCACGCACAGATACGCAGTATTTT
CDR3aa: CASGTSPRTDTQYF

j_gene: TRBJ2-5
abundance: few
v_gene: TRBV5-1
d_gene: -
CDR3nt: TGCGCCAGCAGCTTGTCAGGGATGGAACAAGAGACCCAGTACTTC
CDR3aa: CASSLSGMEQETQYF

j_gene: TRBJ2-7
abundance: few
v_gene: TRBV30
d_gene: TRBD1
CDR3nt: TGTGCCTGGAGTGGGGGACAGGGGGCTTCAGTCTCCTACGAGCAGTACTTC
CDR3aa: CAWSGGQGASVSYEQYF

j_gene: TRBJ1-4
abundance: -
v_gene: TRBV7-9
d_gene: -
CDR3nt: TGTGCCAGCAGCCGGGGGTCGGGTGAAAAACTGTTTTTT
CDR3aa: CASSRGSGEKLFF

j_gene: TRBJ1-2
abundance: -
v_gene: TRBV28
d_gene: -
CDR3nt: TGTGCCAGCAGTTTAACTGGTTGGAACAGCCTAAGGAATATGGGCTACACCTTC
CDR3aa: CASSLTGWNSLRNMGYTF

j_gene: TRBJ2-3
abundance: -
v_gene: TRBV4-3
d_gene: TRBD1
CDR3nt: TGCGCCAGCAGCCACTTGTCGGACAGGGAACCGCAGTATTTT
CDR3aa: CASSHLSDREPQYF

j_gene: TRBJ2-7
abundance: -
v_gene: TRBV27
d_gene: -
CDR3nt: TGTGCCAGCAGTCCGGGACATGGGAGCTCCTACGAGCAGTACTTC
CDR3aa: CASSPGHGSSYEQYF

j_gene: TRBJ1-6
abundance: -
v_gene: TRBV7-9
d_gene: -
CDR3nt: TGTGCCAGCAGCTTAATCCAGAGCTCCTATAATTCACCCCTCCACTTT
CDR3aa: CASSLIQSSYNSPLHF

j_gene: TRBJ2-1
abundance: few
v_gene: TRBV5-1
d_gene: TRBD2
CDR3nt: TGCGCCAGCAGCTTGGCCGGGTTAGCGGGGATCAATGAGCAGTTCTTC
CDR3aa: CASSLAGLAGINEQFF

j_gene: TRBJ1-5
abundance: -
v_gene: TRBV5-1
d_gene: TRBD1
CDR3nt: TGCGCCAGCAGCTTGGGGGACAGCGTCAATCAGCCCCAGCATTTT
CDR3aa: CASSLGDSVNQPQHF

j_gene: TRBJ1-5
abundance: few
v_gene: TRBV11-2
d_gene: -
CDR3nt: TGTGCCAGCAGCTTAGCCAGGGCGAATCAGCCCCAGCATTTT
CDR3aa: CASSLARANQPQHF

j_gene: TRBJ2-7
abundance: -
v_gene: TRBV28
d_gene: TRBD1
CDR3nt: TGTGCCAGTGCCCTGGGCAGGGGGAGTTACGAGCAGTACTTC
CDR3aa: CASALGRGSYEQYF

j_gene: TRBJ1-4
abundance: -
v_gene: TRBV30
d_gene: -
CDR3nt: TGTGCCTGGAGTGGTGACAGTAATGAAAAACTGTTTTTT
CDR3aa: CAWSGDSNEKLFF

j_gene: TRBJ2-7
abundance: few
v_gene: TRBV29-1
d_gene: TRBD1
CDR3nt: TGCAGCGTTGTTAGGGGCCGGGACAGCATCTACGAGCAGTACTTC
CDR3aa: CSVVRGRDSIYEQYF

j_gene: TRBJ2-3
abundance: -
v_gene: TRBV9
d_gene: TRBD2
CDR3nt: TGTGCCAGCAGCGTAGGGTTAGCGGGGGATACGCAGTATTTT
CDR3aa: CASSVGLAGDTQYF

j_gene: TRBJ2-5
abundance: -
v_gene: TRBV10-2
d_gene: -
CDR3nt: TGCGCCAGCAGTGAGTCGACCGGCGTGGAGACCCAGTACTTC
CDR3aa: CASSESTGVETQYF

j_gene: TRBJ1-5
abundance: -
v_gene: TRBV7-9
d_gene: -
CDR3nt: TGTGCCCATCGAGGCCAGCCCCAGCATTTT
CDR3aa: CAHRGQPQHF

j_gene: TRBJ2-1
abundance: few
v_gene: TRBV6-6
d_gene: -
CDR3nt: TGTGCCACCAAAGACTCCTCCTACAATGAGCAGTTCTTC
CDR3aa: CATKDSSYNEQFF

j_gene: TRBJ2-5
abundance: -
v_gene: TRBV11-2
d_gene: -
CDR3nt: TGTGCCAGCAGCCTGTTCCGGGGAAGGGCACAAACCCAGTACTTC
CDR3aa: CASSLFRGRAQTQYF

j_gene: TRBJ2-7
abundance: few
v_gene: TRBV29-1
d_gene: -
CDR3nt: TGCAGCGTTGTGACAGCTTCCTACGAGCAGTACTTC
CDR3aa: CSVVTASYEQYF

j_gene: TRBJ2-5
abundance: -
v_gene: TRBV7-3
d_gene: -
CDR3nt: TGTGCCAGCAGCCCCAGCGGGCAAGAGACCCAGTACTTC
CDR3aa: CASSPSGQETQYF

j_gene: TRBJ1-3
abundance: -
v_gene: TRBV29-1
d_gene: -
CDR3nt: TGCAGCGGAGGACAGAGCAGAAACACCATATATTTT
CDR3aa: CSGGQSRNTIYF

j_gene: TRBJ1-2
abundance: few
v_gene: TRBV12-5
d_gene: -
CDR3nt: TGTGCTAGTGGTCTCTGGGACTTTGCGTCCGCTAGCACCTTC
CDR3aa: CASGLWDFASASTF

j_gene: TRBJ2-5
abundance: -
v_gene: TRBV28
d_gene: -
CDR3nt: TGTGCCAGCAGCAGAGAAGAGACCCAGTACTTC
CDR3aa: CASSREETQYF

j_gene: TRBJ2-1
abundance: few
v_gene: TRBV18
d_gene: TRBD2
CDR3nt: TGTGCCAGCTCAGTCGGACTAGCGGGGACCTACAATGAGCAGTTCTTC
CDR3aa: CASSVGLAGTYNEQFF

j_gene: TRBJ1-4
abundance: -
v_gene: TRBV4-3
d_gene: -
CDR3nt: TGCGCCAGCAGCCAAGATCGGAGCAGGGGTGGCGAAAAACTGTTTTTT
CDR3aa: CASSQDRSRGGEKLFF

j_gene: TRBJ2-5
abundance: -
v_gene: TRBV7-2
d_gene: -
CDR3nt: TGTGCCAGCAGCTCCGTCGGGATTCAAGAGACCCAGTACTTC
CDR3aa: CASSSVGIQETQYF

j_gene: TRBJ2-7
abundance: once
v_gene: TRBV28
d_gene: -
CDR3nt: TGTGCCAGCAGCCTAAATGGGTGGAGAGGGTTCGGTTACGAGCAGTACTTC
CDR3aa: CASSLNGWRGFGYEQYF

j_gene: TRBJ2-1
abundance: -
v_gene: TRBV27
d_gene: -
CDR3nt: TGTGCCAGCAGTTTGCACAGGGCGGGGTTCACCTACAATGAGCAGTTCTTC
CDR3aa: CASSLHRAGFTYNEQFF

j_gene: TRBJ1-2
abundance: -
v_gene: TRBV27
d_gene: TRBD1
CDR3nt: TGTGCCAGCAGTTCGACAGGGTGGTATGGCTACACCTTC
CDR3aa: CASSSTGWYGYTF

j_gene: TRBJ2-7
abundance: -
v_gene: TRBV9
d_gene: -
CDR3nt: TGTGCCAGCAGCGAGCAGATGAGCTCCTACGAGCAGTACTTC
CDR3aa: CASSEQMSSYEQYF

j_gene: TRBJ2-1
abundance: few
v_gene: TRBV29-1
d_gene: TRBD2
CDR3nt: TGCAGCGTTGCGGAGCGGGGGAGTGAGCAGTTCTTC
CDR3aa: CSVAERGSEQFF

j_gene: TRBJ1-2
abundance: -
v_gene: TRBV29-1
d_gene: -
CDR3nt: TGCAGCGTTCGGGTCCAGGACAGCGGCTACACCTTC
CDR3aa: CSVRVQDSGYTF

j_gene: TRBJ1-5
abundance: -
v_gene: TRBV7-2
d_gene: -
CDR3nt: TGTGCCAGCAGCTTCAATCGGGATCAGCCCCAGCATTTT
CDR3aa: CASSFNRDQPQHF

j_gene: TRBJ2-3
abundance: few
v_gene: TRBV7-2
d_gene: TRBD2
CDR3nt: TGTGCCAGCAGCTCGTCCGGGACTAACACAGATACGCAGTATTTT
CDR3aa: CASSSSGTNTDTQYF

j_gene: TRBJ1-2
abundance: once
v_gene: TRBV6-5
d_gene: -
CDR3nt: TGTGCCAGCAGTCAAAGCAGGAGCACTAACTATGGCTACACCTTC
CDR3aa: CASSQSRSTNYGYTF

j_gene: TRBJ2-3
abundance: -
v_gene: TRBV4-3
d_gene: -
CDR3nt: TGCGCCAGCAGCCAAGATGAGAGGGGGGCCAAGACAGATACGCAGTATTTT
CDR3aa: CASSQDERGAKTDTQYF

j_gene: TRBJ2-5
abundance: -
v_gene: TRBV27
d_gene: -
CDR3nt: TGTGCCAGCAGTTCCGTGGGGCAAGAGACCCAGTACTTC
CDR3aa: CASSSVGQETQYF

j_gene: TRBJ2-7
abundance: few
v_gene: TRBV5-1
d_gene: -
CDR3nt: TGCGCCAGCTCCACGGAACAGGAATTCGACGAGCAGTACTTC
CDR3aa: CASSTEQEFDEQYF

j_gene: TRBJ2-1
abundance: -
v_gene: TRBV7-2
d_gene: -
CDR3nt: TGTGCCAGCACCAGTAGCGATGAGCAGTTCTTC
CDR3aa: CASTSSDEQFF

j_gene: TRBJ1-1
abundance: -
v_gene: TRBV15
d_gene: -
CDR3nt: TGTGCCACCAGCAGAGATTCACACCCGAACACTGAAGCTTTCTTT
CDR3aa: CATSRDSHPNTEAFF

j_gene: TRBJ1-3
abundance: -
v_gene: TRBV13
d_gene: -
CDR3nt: TGTGCCAGTTCTGGGGCCGCAGGGGGAAACACCATATATTTT
CDR3aa: CASSGAAGGNTIYF

j_gene: TRBJ2-2
abundance: -
v_gene: TRBV18
d_gene: -
CDR3nt: TGTGCCAGCTCACCAAAGACAGGCCCGAACACCGGGGAGCTGTTTTTT
CDR3aa: CASSPKTGPNTGELFF

j_gene: TRBJ2-3
abundance: -
v_gene: TRBV10-3
d_gene: TRBD1
CDR3nt: TGTGCCATCAGTGTGGGCCGTACAGGGGCGCCGCAGTATTTT
CDR3aa: CAISVGRTGAPQYF

j_gene: TRBJ2-4
abundance: few
v_gene: TRBV30
d_gene: -
CDR3nt: TGTGCCTGGACGCAGGGAAACATTCAGTACTTC
CDR3aa: CAWTQGNIQYF

j_gene: TRBJ2-5
abundance: -
v_gene: TRBV19
d_gene: -
CDR3nt: TGTGCCAGTAGTATTTCTGCCGGGTTTGAGACCCAGTACTTC
CDR3aa: CASSISAGFETQYF

j_gene: TRBJ2-7
abundance: -
v_gene: TRBV7-2
d_gene: -
CDR3nt: TGTGCCAGCAGCCGAGCCGGTGAGCAGTACTTC
CDR3aa: CASSRAGEQYF

j_gene: TRBJ2-3
abundance: few
v_gene: TRBV9
d_gene: TRBD2
CDR3nt: TGTGCCAGCGGATCGCGGGGGGTTAGCACAGATACGCAGTATTTT
CDR3aa: CASGSRGVSTDTQYF

j_gene: TRBJ2-7
abundance: -
v_gene: TRBV5-1
d_gene: -
CDR3nt: TGCGCCAGCAGCCCTGGTGGGGGCCACTCCTACGAGCAGTACTTC
CDR3aa: CASSPGGGHSYEQYF

j_gene: TRBJ2-1
abundance: few
v_gene: TRBV7-9
d_gene: -
CDR3nt: TGTGCCAGCAGCTTAGCGGACAGTTACAATGAGCAGTTCTTC
CDR3aa: CASSLADSYNEQFF

j_gene: TRBJ1-5
abundance: -
v_gene: TRBV18
d_gene: -
CDR3nt: TGTGCCAGCTCACTGGGGGAAGCCCGGCCCCAGCATTTT
CDR3aa: CASSLGEARPQHF

j_gene: TRBJ2-7
abundance: -
v_gene: TRBV28
d_gene: TRBD1
CDR3nt: TGTGCCAGCAGTGCGACGGGACAGGGGGCGCCTGAGCAGTACTTC
CDR3aa: CASSATGQGAPEQYF

j_gene: TRBJ2-7
abundance: -
v_gene: TRBV10-3
d_gene: -
CDR3nt: TGTGCCATCAGTGAACAGGAGCGATACTACGAGCAGTACTTC
CDR3aa: CAISEQERYYEQYF

j_gene: TRBJ1-5
abundance: -
v_gene: TRBV19
d_gene: -
CDR3nt: TGTGCCAGTAGTACAGGGGCACAAGAACAGCCCCAGCATTTT
CDR3aa: CASSTGAQEQPQHF

j_gene: TRBJ2-2
abundance: few
v_gene: TRBV10-3
d_gene: -
CDR3nt: TGTGCCATCAGTGAGTCGGTAACAGCGAACACCGGGGAGCTGTTTTTT
CDR3aa: CAISESVTANTGELFF

j_gene: TRBJ1-6
abundance: -
v_gene: TRBV10-3
d_gene: TRBD1
CDR3nt: TGTGCCATCACCCGGGACAGAGATAATTCACCCCTCCACTTT
CDR3aa: CAITRDRDNSPLHF